The source of this T cell receptor beta chain is a study of T cells in Graves' hyperthyroidism and ophthalmopathy (dated by TCRdb to the late 2010s). Notes on the research overall: Peripheral blood was sampled at the time of initial diagnosis, prior to any treatment. A discovery cohort of about 95 patients, roughly 43 with Graves' ophthalmopathy and 57 with stable Graves' hyperthyroidism, was used to find distinguishing TCR V-J signatures. Prospective prediction of ophthalmopathy was tested in an independent validation cohort consisting of under 20 hyperthyroidism patients and about 17 patients who later progressed to ophthalmopathy. The approximately 100 discovery patients were divided at random into training and test sets in a 7:3 ratio. In more than 5 Graves' hyperthyroidism patients, the study also compared T-cell repertoires from thyroid tissue with T-cell repertoires from blood. After sampling, hyperthyroidism patients received methimazole starting at 30 mg daily, and ophthalmopathy patients received high-dose intravenous methylprednisolone. The paper describes TCR Vbeta CDR3 sequencing of 120 to 150 peripheral blood samples, made up of about 41 ophthalmopathy patients, 70 to 75 hyperthyroidism patients and 17 progressor patients.

TCR beta CDR3 regions were amplified from RNA transcripts. The first round of RT-PCR for the TCR CDR3 was performed with the HTBI primer set and the Qiagen OneStep RT-PCR kit. Libraries were constructed in a second round of multiplex PCR, after which size selection and purification were carried out. Sequencing of the libraries was done on an Illumina HiSeq2000 using paired-end 100 bp reads. The authors processed their data as follows. SOAPnuke was used to process the raw data, throwing out any read that contained adapters or uncalled bases, had a mean Phred below 15, or lacked an exact constant-primer or identifier match. COPE v1.2.5 was used to merge high-quality paired reads, and clonotypes were defined as unique nucleotide sequences. MiTCR v1.1 was used to align the clonotypes against IMGT TRBV, TRBD and TRBJ reference segments. Analysis was restricted to V-J combinations with a frequency above 0.0001, which covered roughly 99% of repertoires. The TCS score was defined as F50 (clonal expansion) divided by E x V (chaos), with BLOSUM62-based TCRdist calculated between CDR3 peptides within each V-J. Welch's t-statistics and random forest reduced fewer than 600 V-J features to 10 to 15, which were used in a naive Bayes classifier (R e1071). TCRdb passed the public sequencing reads through fastp at Q25 and MiXCR, retaining productive beta sequences. Rows merge per CDR3 protein into single entries with the most common DNA and genes. TCRdb, not the authors, supplied the V and J calls. This sample is represented by hundreds of thousands of distinct CDR3 sequences; about 13% of them were singletons. 9.2% of the sample belongs to the ten largest clones.

On the study overall, not on this receptor specifically: Sample size was not statistically predetermined, and blinding of investigators to group allocation was not performed. Most expanded thyroid clonotypes (frequency above 0.001) were also detected in blood, suggesting blood repertoires may reflect thyroid immune responses. In validation, the model predicted progression to ophthalmopathy with 60% to 71% sensitivity and approximately 74% specificity, a median of about six months before onset. In cross-validation, a model built on a 13 V-J signature told ophthalmopathy apart from stable hyperthyroidism with under 90% sensitivity and approximately 84% specificity, and in testing the same model reached 80%/75%.

Stable Graves' hyperthyroidism was defined as no progression to ophthalmopathy during 18 months of follow-up. Hyperthyroidism patients were newly diagnosed, had a disease duration of under 2 months, and were aged 18 to 65 years. Any patient with an uncontrolled infection, another autoimmune disease, pregnancy or lactation was excluded. Diagnoses were established on the basis of clinical symptoms, serum thyroxine and TRAb, thyroid ultrasound, and orbital computed tomography. Ficoll-Paque density gradient centrifugation was used to isolate PBMCs from 8.5 to 10 ml of fresh peripheral blood. Trizol reagent was used to extract total RNA, and RNA quality was then checked on an Agilent 2100 Bioanalyzer. Regarding this clonotype: Its antigen is currently not known. No much larger clone is present one base from it, and per-base qualities are unavailable.

Sequenced: blood. This TCR was sampled from a woman younger than 35 with Graves' hyperthyroidism.

The CDR3 sequence is CASSVETTDTQYF. Read as DNA, the sequence is TGCGCCAGCTCTGTGGAGACGACAGATACGCAGTATTTT. The chain links TRBV5-1 with TRBJ2-3; no confident D gene assignment can be made. At the junction V is shortened by 7 bases and J by 3 bases, with 12 bases in between. CDR3 length: 13 amino acids, cysteine to phenylalanine. The sequence is cut down to CDR3 DNA, 39 bases in frame from base 1. The germline V gene supplies CDR1 SGHRS and CDR2 YFSETQ.